Here is one T cell receptor beta chain with its context. It lacks a known antigen. Per-base quality was not reported, and no clone a single base away is much larger than it. The data derive from a study of T-cell reconstitution after alpha-beta-depleted transplantation in children (dated by TCRdb to the mid-2010s). Study-level background: Using TCR repertoire profiling, the study quantitatively followed how T-cell immune reconstitution unfolded in children after TCRalphabeta/CD19-depleted allogeneic hematopoietic cell transplantation.

For CDR1 and CDR2, the germline V gene (reference sequence) lists DFQATT and SNEGSKA. V drops 2 bases and J drops 0 bases, leaving 6 bases in between. The CDR3 goes from the cysteine to the phenylalanine over 13 residues. The sequence is cut down to CDR3 DNA, 39 bases in frame from base 1. Study-wide conclusions, independent of this receptor: Apparently early alphabetaT-cell count recovery about two months after transplant reportedly relied on only several hundred rapidly expanded clones derived from non-depleted graft cells. The frequencies of hyperexpanded clones fell over the following months, and after one year, T-cell counts and TCRbeta diversity were mostly attributed to newly produced T cells. The high TCRbeta diversity at day 60 in some patients was ascribed to recipient T cells and intrathymic progenitors that had survived conditioning.

Interpreted using the paper, the treatment or condition label stands for: allogeneic hematopoietic cell transplantation with graft depleted of TCRalphabeta T cells and CD19 B cells. The children who served as transplant recipients had been given grafts of TCRalphabeta/CD19-depleted allogeneic hematopoietic cells. The library relied on PCR. TCRdb names Illumina HiSeq 2500 as the instrument used. To normalize quantification of the TCRbeta repertoire, the TCR libraries were built with molecular barcoding that relied on unique molecular identifiers. In-frame beta chains were kept once TCRdb had trimmed the public reads at Q25 with fastp and called clones with MiXCR. Every entry covers one CDR3 protein and lists the most common genes and DNA from its rows. The sample table holds fewer than 550,000 distinct CDR3 sequences, of which 10% to 12% were seen once. The ten largest clones represent about 15% of the sample.

This chain joins TRBV20-1 to TRBJ2-3, with the D gene not confidently named. Specimen: PBMCs, mostly from graft donor cells, collected 180 days after TCRalphabeta/CD19-depleted stem cell transplant. The receptor's source is a female patient younger than 10 who had a stem cell transplant for aplastic anemia, so the T cells may come from the graft donor. The CDR3 in this case is CSARTSSTDTQYF. Read as DNA, the sequence is TGCAGTGCTAGAACCTCTAGCACAGATACGCAGTATTTT.